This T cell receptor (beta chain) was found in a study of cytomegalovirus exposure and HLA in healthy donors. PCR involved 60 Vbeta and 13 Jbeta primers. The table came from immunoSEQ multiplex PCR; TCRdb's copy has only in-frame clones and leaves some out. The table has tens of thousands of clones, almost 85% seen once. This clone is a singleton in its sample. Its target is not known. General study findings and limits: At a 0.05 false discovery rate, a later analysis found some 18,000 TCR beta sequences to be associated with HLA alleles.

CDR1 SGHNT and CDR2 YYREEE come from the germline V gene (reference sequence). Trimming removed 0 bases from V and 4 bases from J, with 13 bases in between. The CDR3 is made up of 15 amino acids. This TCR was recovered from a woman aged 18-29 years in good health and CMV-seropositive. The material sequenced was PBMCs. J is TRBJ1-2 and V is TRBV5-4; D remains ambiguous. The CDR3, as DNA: TGTGCCAGCAGCTTGGATAGCGGCAGCCGCTATGGCTACACCTTC. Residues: CASSLDSGSRYGYTF. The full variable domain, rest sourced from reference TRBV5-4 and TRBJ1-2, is ETGVTQSPTHLIKTRGQQVTLRCSSQSGHNTVSWYQQALGQGPQFIFQYYREEENGRGNFPPRFSGLQFPNYSSELNVNALELDDSALYLCASSLDSGSRYGYTFGSGTRLTVV.